This passage covers 16 T cell receptor beta chains from one sample sequenced in a study of graft-versus-host responses after intestinal transplantation. No antigen has been identified for these receptors. The data were produced by immunoSEQ multiplex PCR, yet TCRdb's version contains in-frame clones alone and is incomplete. The data hold over 90,000 clones, with 91% observed a single time. The sequencing here drew on unstimulated CD4+ T cells sorted from spleen or lymph node cells, taken before transplant. Every receptor here comes from a human donor who was the organ donor for an intestinal transplant.

V usage is TRBV9 and J usage is TRBJ1-6, with D unclear. The CDR3 has 14 residues. Trimming removed 0 bases at V and 6 bases at J, with 7 bases between. Germline V gives CDR1 SGDLS, CDR2 YYNGEE. The CDR3 DNA sequence: TGTGCCAGCAGCGTAGGGCAGGCTAATTCACCCCTCCACTTT. Amino acid sequence: CASSVGQANSPLHF.

This chain links TRBV6-6 with TRBJ2-5; tentative D call: TRBD2 (5 bases). Judging by the DNA end, TRBJ2-7 fits better; the J call may be wrong. Germline V gene data show CDR1 as MNHNY and CDR2 as SVGAGI (reference sequence). The CDR3 contains 13 residues. The CDR3 sequence: CASSYRESYEQYF. The CDR3 region has the DNA TGTGCCAGCAGTTACCGGGAATCCTACGAGCAGTACTTC.

The chain is built from TRBV6-6 and TRBJ1-1, with D uncertain. The V gene's germline CDR1 is MNHNY and CDR2 SVGAGI (reference sequence). This CDR3 contains 14 residues. V dropped 2 bases and J dropped 6 bases, with 13 bases sitting between them. The CDR3, as DNA: TGTGCCAGCAGTTACAACAGCTTTATTCCTGAAGCTTTCTTT. It translates to CASSYNSFIPEAFF.

This rearrangement joins TRBV30 to TRBJ1-6; tentative D call: TRBD1 (6 bases). V was clipped by 5 bases and J by 4 bases, with 15 bases between them. Germline V gives CDR1 GTSNPN, CDR2 SVGIG (reference sequence). The CDR3 has 15 residues. The CDR3 sequence: CAWGWGGAYNSPLHF. CDR3 bases: TGTGCCTGGGGATGGGGGGGGGCTTATAATTCACCCCTCCACTTT.

This chain links TRBV25-1 with TRBJ2-3, with 9 bases aligning to TRBD1. The CDR3 loop spans 14 amino acids. The V gene end was trimmed by 8 bases and the J gene end by 5 bases; junction bases not matched to a gene: 8. Per the germline V gene, CDR1 is MGHDK and CDR2 is SYGVNS. The CDR3 DNA follows: TGTGCCAGCGGTAAACAGGGGGCGGGAGATACGCAGTATTTT. It codes for CASGKQGAGDTQYF.

The chain employs TRBV5-4 and TRBJ1-4, with a possible D match to TRBD1 (6 bases). CDR3 length equals 15 residues. CDR1 and CDR2 (germline): SGHNT, YYREEE (reference sequence). Trimming shortened V by 2 bases and J by 12 bases, and 20 bases separated the two germline ends. DNA of the CDR3: TGTGCCAGCAGCTTTTGGGGGGGCGCGAGAGGAGAACTGTTTTTT. Translated: CASSFWGGARGELFF.

The CDR3 sequence: CASSDAGTGDYGYTF. CDR3 in DNA: TGTGCCAGCAGCGATGCCGGGACAGGGGACTATGGCTACACCTTC. The chain couples TRBV9 to TRBJ1-2; 10 bases match TRBD1. This CDR3 has 15 amino acids. In germline, CDR1 is SGDLS, CDR2 YYNGEE. V lost 3 bases to trimming and J lost 3 bases; unmatched junction nucleotides: 5.

This chain connects TRBV5-1 to TRBJ2-7; D might be TRBD2 (5 bases). The germline V gene has CDR1 SGHRS and CDR2 YFSETQ. Trimming pared 7 bases from V and 6 bases from J, leaving 17 bases between. This CDR3 has 13 residues. The CDR3 here is CASSTRYGSEQYF. CDR3 nucleotide sequence: TGCGCCAGCTCTACTAGGTATGGATCCGAGCAGTACTTC.

J is TRBJ1-1 and V is TRBV12-5, with 9 bases matching TRBD1. V shed 0 bases and J 5 bases; nucleotides not matched to a gene: 4. The CDR3 spans 15 residues. CDR1 and CDR2 (germline): LGHNT, FRNRAP. The CDR3 spells CASGLVGTGFTEAFF. CDR3 nucleotides: TGTGCTAGTGGTTTGGTCGGGACAGGGTTTACTGAAGCTTTCTTT.

CDR3 DNA sequence: TGTGCCAGCAGCTCAAACAGGGGACGGAACATTCAGTACTTC. Encoded protein: CASSSNRGRNIQYF. The chain uses TRBV7-9 and TRBJ2-4, with TRBD1 identical over 7 bases. V lost 4 bases, J lost 7 bases, and 7 bases stayed unmatched. Germline values: CDR1 SEHNR, CDR2 FQNEAQ (reference sequence). This CDR3 region has 14 residues.

The CDR3 loop reads CASSLRGTDTQYF. CDR3 DNA: TGTGCCAGCAGCCTCCGTGGCACAGATACGCAGTATTTT. V usage is TRBV5-4 and J usage is TRBJ2-3; D uncertain. The V gene's germline CDR1 is SGHNT and CDR2 YYREEE (reference sequence). Trimming removed 4 bases from V and 1 base from J, with 7 bases in between. The CDR3 consists of 13 residues.

The chain has TRBV4-1 and TRBJ2-5; 8 bases map to TRBD2. The DNA end is a closer match to TRBJ2-7, so the J assignment may be wrong. CDR3 length: 16 residues. Per germline, CDR1 MGHRA and CDR2 YSYEKL. Here the CDR3 reads CASSQNLGTRYYEQYF. The CDR3 coding sequence is TGCGCCAGCAGCCAGAACCTCGGGACTAGATACTACGAGCAGTACTTC.

The V call is TRBV28, the J call TRBJ1-5; 9 positions agree with TRBD1. The CDR3 contains 18 residues. The V gene's germline CDR1 is MDHEN and CDR2 SYDVKM. The junction had 12 bases not matched to a gene; V was cut back by 6 bases and J by 0 bases. CDR3 sequence: CASRGGTGLGDSNQPQHF. The CDR3 nucleotides read TGTGCCAGCAGGGGGGGGACAGGGCTCGGGGATAGCAATCAGCCCCAGCATTTT.

This chain links TRBV4-3 with TRBJ2-7; 8 nucleotides agree with TRBD1. J was trimmed by 7 bases and V by 1 base; bases with no gene match: 3. The germline V gene encodes CDR1 LGHNA and CDR2 YSLEER. The CDR3 spans 13 residues. CDR3 nucleotide sequence: TGCGCCAGCAGCCAAGCGACAGGGGATGAGCAGTACTTC. Amino acid sequence: CASSQATGDEQYF.

This clone was counted a few times. This chain joins TRBV6-5 and TRBJ1-3, with a possible D match to TRBD1 (5 bases). This CDR3 has 11 amino acids. In germline, CDR1 is MNHEY, CDR2 SVGAGI. V gave up 6 bases and J gave up 8 bases, with 8 bases separating them. CDR3 loop: CASRQVDTIYF. In DNA, the CDR3 is TGTGCCAGCAGACAGGTGGACACCATATATTTT.

V usage is TRBV7-2 and J usage is TRBJ2-2; D gene unclear. Germline assignment: CDR1 SGHTA and CDR2 FQGNSA. CDR3 length: 14 amino acids. The V gene lost 6 bases and the J gene lost 1 base, with 9 bases spanning the gap. The CDR3 region is CASRTLENTGELFF. The CDR3 DNA reads as TGTGCCAGCAGGACATTAGAGAACACCGGGGAGCTGTTTTTT.